The T cell receptor (beta chain) under discussion was sequenced for a study of PD-L1 blockade in urothelial cancer. Trimming at V came to 9 bases and at J to 3 bases, leaving 3 bases not matched to a gene. The germline gives CDR1 SNHLY, CDR2 FYNNEI. This CDR3 comprises 13 residues. The time point here: pretreatment peripheral blood. The method was immunoSEQ multiplex PCR; TCRdb's version includes in-frame clones alone and lacks a portion of them. The sample has roughly 77,000 clones, 80% to 85% seen once. The specimen was PBMCs, collected around atezolizumab (anti-PD-L1) treatment. The origin of this receptor is an older woman with urothelial cancer. The rearrangement links TRBV2 to TRBJ2-3, with 10 positions matching TRBD1. CDR3 nucleotides: TGTGCCAGGTGGGACAGGGGAACAGATACGCAGTATTTT. Residues: CARWDRGTDTQYF.